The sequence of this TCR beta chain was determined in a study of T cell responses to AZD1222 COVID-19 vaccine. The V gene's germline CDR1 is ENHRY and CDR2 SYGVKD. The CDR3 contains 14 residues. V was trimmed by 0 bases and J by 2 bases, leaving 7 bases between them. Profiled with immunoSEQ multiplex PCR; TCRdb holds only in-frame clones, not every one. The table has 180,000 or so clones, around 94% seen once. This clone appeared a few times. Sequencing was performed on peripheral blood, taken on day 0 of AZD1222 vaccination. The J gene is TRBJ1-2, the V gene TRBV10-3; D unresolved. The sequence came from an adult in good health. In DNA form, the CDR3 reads TGTGCCATCAGTGAGTCGTCGCAGAACTATGGCTACACCTTC. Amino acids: CAISESSQNYGYTF.